This TCR beta chain was captured in a study of stem cell transplantation in POMP-related autoinflammatory disease. Across the study: The study hypothesized thymoproteasome defects skew the TRB repertoire via impaired CD8+ selection. Neutrophil and platelet engraftment from the graft donor was 100% through one year after transplant.

Concerning this clone: Its antigen is not known.

Produced via immunoSEQ multiplex PCR; TCRdb's table is partial and in-frame only. Here the sample spans around 9,000 clones, about 88% being singletons. Study conclusions and caveats: PRAID patients trended toward lower TRB diversity and higher clonality in all analyzed T-cell subsets.

Material: CD8+ T cells from PBMCs, obtained after stem cell transplantation. This TCR derives from a human patient with POMP-related autoinflammation and immune dysregulation (PRAID). The T cells may partly be graft donor cells.

The CDR3 sequence: CASSRQLNTEAFF. The CDR3 DNA follows: TGCGCCAGCAGCCGCCAATTAAACACTGAAGCTTTCTTT. The V call is TRBV4-1, the J call TRBJ1-1, with D hard to call. V was shortened by 4 bases and J by 2 bases, with 8 bases between the two germline ends. Germline V gene lookup returns CDR1 MGHRA and CDR2 YSYEKL. The CDR3 loop spans 13 amino acids.